Shown below are 10 T cell receptor beta chains from a single sample sequenced in a study of blood T cell repertoires in COVID-19. The protocol was immunoSEQ multiplex PCR, while the TCRdb copy is restricted to in-frame clones and leaves out a portion. Of around 28,000 clones listed, around 85% are singletons. The specimen was peripheral blood. Receptor source: a human donor in a cohort sampled during active COVID-19.

V is TRBV27 and J is TRBJ1-2; D gene unclear. The CDR3 covers 15 residues. Trimming took off 0 bases at V and 8 bases at J, with 16 bases between the two ends. CDR1 and CDR2 (germline): MNHEY, SMNVEV (reference sequence). CDR3 sequence reads: CASSLSPPTYWGYTF. CDR3 DNA: TGTGCCAGCAGTTTATCCCCACCAACCTATTGGGGCTACACCTTC.

The gene calls are TRBV6-6 and TRBJ1-3; 7 bases line up with TRBD1. Germline V gene data show CDR1 as MNHNY and CDR2 as SVGAGI (reference sequence). The length of the CDR3 is 16 residues. The ends lost 5 bases at V and 2 bases at J; junction bases unmatched: 9. The CDR3 reads CASSPPSQGAGNTIYF. CDR3 sequence (DNA): TGTGCCAGCAGTCCTCCTTCCCAGGGGGCTGGAAACACCATATATTTT.

The V and J genes are TRBV9 and TRBJ1-5; the D gene is possibly TRBD1 (6 bases). The V end lost 0 bases, the J end lost 4 bases, and 11 bases lay between the germline ends. The germline V gene has CDR1 SGDLS and CDR2 YYNGEE. The CDR3 is made up of 15 amino acids. CDR3 protein: CASSVEPGHNQPQHF. In DNA form, the CDR3 reads TGTGCCAGCAGCGTAGAACCGGGACATAATCAGCCCCAGCATTTT.

The chain uses TRBV7-3 and TRBJ1-5, with D unclear. Germline V gene sequence: CDR1 SGHTA, CDR2 FQGTGA. Deletions cut 2 bases from V and 2 bases from J, with 4 bases between. The CDR3 contains 13 residues. The CDR3, as DNA: TGTGCCAGCAGCTTATCCGGCAATCAGCCCCAGCATTTT. This gives the protein CASSLSGNQPQHF.

The chain combines TRBV19 with TRBJ2-1, with TRBD2 matching over 10 bases. This CDR3 contains 21 residues. Trimming removed 3 bases from V and 0 bases from J; junction bases left unmatched: 17. From germline, CDR1 is LNHDA and CDR2 SQIVND (reference sequence). This CDR3 reads CASSIGPSSGRPSGSYNEQFF. CDR3 sequence (DNA): TGTGCCAGTAGTATCGGACCCTCTAGCGGGAGACCCTCTGGCTCCTACAATGAGCAGTTCTTC.

This chain links TRBV28 with TRBJ2-5, with TRBD2 matching 13 bases. J was trimmed by 5 bases and V by 8 bases; bases with no gene match: 14. The CDR3 consists of 17 residues. Germline-derived CDR1 and CDR2 are MDHEN and SYDVKM. The CDR3 DNA sequence: TGTGCCAGCGCTAGGGGCGGACTAGCGGGAGAATTGGAGACCCAGTACTTC. Its protein is CASARGGLAGELETQYF.

This chain connects TRBV9 to TRBJ1-1, with D unclear. CDR3 length: 15 amino acids. The V end lost 3 bases, the J end lost 4 bases, and 16 bases lay between the germline ends. Per the germline V gene, CDR1 is SGDLS and CDR2 is YYNGEE. CDR3 sequence reads: CASSALTPVGTEAFF. The CDR3 nucleotides read TGTGCCAGCAGCGCCCTGACACCCGTCGGCACTGAAGCTTTCTTT.

CDR3 residues: CASSQERGYNEQFF. The DNA for the CDR3 is TGTGCCAGCAGCCAAGAGAGGGGGTACAATGAGCAGTTCTTC. The chain recombines TRBV3-1 (or the pseudogene TRBV3-2) with TRBJ2-1; TRBD1 is a possible D gene (6 bases). Germline CDR1 and CDR2: LGHDT and YNNKEL (reference sequence). CDR3 length: 14 amino acids. Trimming removed 0 bases from V and 4 bases from J, with 7 bases in between.

The chain joins TRBV12-3 or TRBV12-4 to TRBJ1-2; unclear D gene. The CDR3 length is 12 residues. V shed 7 bases and J shed 6 bases, with 12 bases lying between them. The CDR3 protein is CASTLFGDGYTF. Here the CDR3 DNA reads TGTGCCAGCACCTTATTCGGGGATGGCTACACCTTC.

The chain has TRBV4-2 and TRBJ1-1; 9 bases line up with TRBD1. The CDR3 covers 16 residues. Germline V lookup: CDR1 LGHNA, CDR2 YNFKEQ. J was trimmed by 6 bases and V by 0 bases; bases with no gene match: 8. The CDR3 loop is CASSQDGRQGGPEAFF. CDR3 coding DNA: TGTGCCAGCAGCCAAGATGGGAGACAGGGGGGGCCTGAAGCTTTCTTT.